A selection of T cell receptor beta chains follows, all from one sample in a study of T-cell reconstitution after alpha-beta-depleted transplantation in children. From the PCR reads, TCRdb called clonotypes with MiXCR, one entry per CDR3 protein. The sample has 700,000 to 950,000 distinct CDR3 sequences, roughly 15% seen once; the top ten hold around 5%. Specimen: PBMCs, mostly from graft donor cells, collected 360 days after TCRalphabeta/CD19-depleted stem cell transplant. These receptors all stem from a male patient between 10 and 17 years old who had a stem cell transplant for acute lymphoblastic leukemia, so the T cells may come from the graft donor. The CDR3 runs from the conserved cysteine through the conserved F or W. The order of the fields is CDR3 protein, CDR3 DNA, V gene, J gene, D gene, clone size. The D gene is left open where the match is weak. A row's size may be missing; if present it is once, few, many or a size class.

CASSSLYLRETQYF	TGTGCCAGCAGCTCCTTATATTTGCGCGAGACCCAGTACTTC	TRBV7-2	TRBJ2-5	.	many
CASSLGLAALEETQYF	TGCGCCAGCAGCTTGGGACTAGCGGCCCTCGAAGAGACCCAGTACTTC	TRBV5-1	TRBJ2-5	TRBD2	many
CASSPPVKGTTNTGELFF	TGTGCCAGCTCACCCCCAGTCAAGGGGACGACGAACACCGGGGAGCTGTTTTTT	TRBV18	TRBJ2-2	.	.
CSARRLAGVQAGSYNEQFF	TGCAGTGCTAGAAGACTAGCGGGAGTTCAGGCCGGGTCCTACAATGAGCAGTTCTTC	TRBV20-1	TRBJ2-1	TRBD2	few
CAIMPPISYNEQFF	TGTGCCATCATGCCCCCCATCTCCTACAATGAGCAGTTCTTC	TRBV10-3	TRBJ2-1	.	.
CASSLADQIEAQYF	TGTGCCAGCAGCTTGGCCGACCAGATTGAGGCCCAGTACTTC	TRBV5-6	TRBJ2-5	.	.
CSVVSGGPYNEQFF	TGCAGTGTCGTTAGCGGGGGCCCCTACAATGAGCAGTTCTTC	TRBV20-1	TRBJ2-1	TRBD2	few
CSARLGSVNTEAFF	TGCAGTGCTAGATTAGGTTCGGTGAACACTGAAGCTTTCTTT	TRBV20-1	TRBJ1-1	.	.
CASSYPPQGRRPLNYGYTF	TGTGCCAGCAGTTACCCCCCGCAGGGCAGGCGGCCACTTAACTATGGCTACACCTTC	TRBV6-5	TRBJ1-2	.	.
CASSYLRQGAGRYGYTF	TGTGCCAGCAGCTACCTGAGACAGGGGGCCGGACGCTATGGCTACACCTTC	TRBV7-2	TRBJ1-2	TRBD1	few
CASSSSWGLRTEAFF	TGCGCCAGCAGCTCTAGCTGGGGGTTGAGGACTGAAGCTTTCTTT	TRBV5-1	TRBJ1-1	.	few
CASSKRLSYNEQFF	TGTGCCAGTAGTAAGAGACTCTCTTACAATGAGCAGTTCTTC	TRBV19	TRBJ2-1	.	.
CASSQLAGLQETQYF	TGTGCCAGCAGCCAACTAGCGGGACTCCAAGAGACCCAGTACTTC	TRBV3-1	TRBJ2-5	TRBD2	few
CASSYGPVVSEQFF	TGTGCCAGCAGTTACGGGCCGGTGGTCAGTGAGCAGTTCTTC	TRBV27	TRBJ2-1	.	few
CASSQPRTSGEETQYF	TGTGCCAGCAGCCAACCGAGGACTAGCGGAGAAGAGACCCAGTACTTC	TRBV4-2	TRBJ2-5	TRBD2	many
CASSQDSEGLAGGWNEQFF	TGTGCCAGCAGCCAAGATTCCGAGGGACTAGCGGGAGGGTGGAATGAGCAGTTCTTC	TRBV3-1	TRBJ2-1	TRBD2	few
CASSLVQDEQYF	TGTGCCAGCAGCTTAGTCCAGGACGAGCAGTACTTC	TRBV7-6	TRBJ2-7	.	many
CASSLAGDYPLEQYF	TGTGCCAGCAGCTTGGCCGGGGACTACCCTCTCGAGCAGTACTTC	TRBV5-5	TRBJ2-7	TRBD2	few